Listed below are T cell receptor beta chains from one sample, sequenced in a study of early T cells in non-severe SARS-CoV-2 infection. TCRdb re-derived calls from the 5' RACE reads in MiXCR, one entry per CDR3 protein. The repertoire includes approximately 73,000 distinct CDR3 sequences, roughly 10% of them detected once, and about 4.8% sits in the top ten. Sample: whole blood. The receptors stem from an adult who was a healthcare worker with PCR-confirmed SARS-CoV-2 infection or an uninfected control (not recorded which). Each CDR3 is given with its conserved first and last residue. Fields, in order: clone size, J gene, D gene, V gene, CDR3 protein, CDR3 DNA. The D gene is left open where the match is weak. A row's size may be missing; if present it is once, few, many or a size class.

clone size: few
J gene: TRBJ1-4
D gene: TRBD1
V gene: TRBV6-2/TRBV6-3
CDR3 protein: CASGTATNEKLFF
CDR3 DNA: TGTGCCAGCGGGACAGCAACTAATGAAAAACTGTTTTTT

clone size: many
J gene: TRBJ2-6
D gene: .
V gene: TRBV6-2/TRBV6-3
CDR3 protein: CASSYSGSGANVLTF
CDR3 DNA: TGTGCCAGCAGTTACTCTGGCTCTGGGGCCAACGTCCTGACTTTC

clone size: .
J gene: TRBJ2-7
D gene: TRBD1
V gene: TRBV5-1
CDR3 protein: CASNPGGTYEQYF
CDR3 DNA: TGCGCCAGCAATCCAGGGGGAACCTACGAGCAGTACTTC

clone size: .
J gene: TRBJ1-5
D gene: .
V gene: TRBV19
CDR3 protein: CASIMGGNSNQPQHF
CDR3 DNA: TGTGCCAGTATAATGGGCGGGAATAGCAATCAGCCCCAGCATTTT

clone size: few
J gene: TRBJ2-3
D gene: TRBD2
V gene: TRBV9
CDR3 protein: CASSGGARDTQYF
CDR3 DNA: TGTGCCAGTAGCGGGGGGGCCAGGGATACGCAGTATTTT

clone size: many
J gene: TRBJ2-7
D gene: TRBD1
V gene: TRBV12-3/TRBV12-4
CDR3 protein: CASSSAEQGLYEQYF
CDR3 DNA: TGTGCCAGCAGTTCGGCGGAACAGGGGCTTTACGAGCAGTACTTC

clone size: many
J gene: TRBJ2-7
D gene: TRBD2
V gene: TRBV7-9
CDR3 protein: CASSLGAGVQYEQYF
CDR3 DNA: TGTGCCAGCAGCTTAGGGGCGGGGGTCCAATACGAGCAGTACTTC

clone size: many
J gene: TRBJ1-5
D gene: .
V gene: TRBV27
CDR3 protein: CASRSREQQPQHF
CDR3 DNA: TGTGCCAGCAGATCAAGGGAACAACAGCCCCAGCATTTT

clone size: many
J gene: TRBJ2-6
D gene: TRBD1
V gene: TRBV11-3
CDR3 protein: CASSSGTGKSGANVLTF
CDR3 DNA: TGTGCCAGCAGCTCCGGGACAGGGAAGTCTGGGGCCAACGTCCTGACTTTC

clone size: many
J gene: TRBJ2-7
D gene: TRBD1
V gene: TRBV28
CDR3 protein: CASKRQGAWREQYF
CDR3 DNA: TGTGCCAGCAAGAGACAGGGGGCCTGGAGGGAGCAGTACTTC

clone size: many
J gene: TRBJ2-7
D gene: TRBD1
V gene: TRBV14
CDR3 protein: CASSRRDRTYEQYF
CDR3 DNA: TGTGCCAGCAGCCGACGGGACAGAACCTACGAGCAGTACTTC

clone size: medium-sized
J gene: TRBJ2-1
D gene: .
V gene: TRBV27
CDR3 protein: CASSLQSVNEQFF
CDR3 DNA: TGTGCCAGCAGTTTACAGTCCGTAAATGAGCAGTTCTTC

clone size: many
J gene: TRBJ1-3
D gene: .
V gene: TRBV5-5
CDR3 protein: CASSQKWGENTGNTIYF
CDR3 DNA: TGTGCCAGCAGCCAGAAATGGGGGGAAAATACTGGAAACACCATATATTTT

clone size: many
J gene: TRBJ1-2
D gene: TRBD1
V gene: TRBV18
CDR3 protein: CASSPAPGQSSTNYGYTF
CDR3 DNA: TGTGCCAGCTCACCCGCCCCGGGACAGAGTTCCACTAACTATGGCTACACCTTC

clone size: .
J gene: TRBJ2-4
D gene: .
V gene: TRBV27
CDR3 protein: CASSNSGTNWGESLAKNIQYF
CDR3 DNA: TGTGCCAGCAGTAACTCGGGGACGAACTGGGGGGAGAGCCTAGCCAAAAACATTCAGTACTTC

clone size: .
J gene: TRBJ1-1
D gene: .
V gene: TRBV30
CDR3 protein: CAWSVQGGANTEAFF
CDR3 DNA: TGTGCCTGGAGTGTACAGGGAGGGGCTAACACTGAAGCTTTCTTT

clone size: once
J gene: TRBJ2-1
D gene: .
V gene: TRBV3-1
CDR3 protein: CASSQVQWGGSDEQFF
CDR3 DNA: TGTGCCAGCAGCCAAGTACAGTGGGGGGGCAGCGATGAGCAGTTCTTC

clone size: many
J gene: TRBJ1-1
D gene: TRBD1
V gene: TRBV12-5
CDR3 protein: CASGGTGTEAFF
CDR3 DNA: TGTGCTAGTGGTGGGACAGGGACAGAAGCTTTCTTT

clone size: .
J gene: TRBJ2-1
D gene: TRBD2
V gene: TRBV7-2
CDR3 protein: CASRSAGTTSYNEQFF
CDR3 DNA: TGTGCCAGCAGATCCGCCGGGACTACCTCCTACAATGAGCAGTTCTTC

clone size: many
J gene: TRBJ1-2
D gene: TRBD1
V gene: TRBV29-1
CDR3 protein: CSVKTGGAGYTF
CDR3 DNA: TGCAGCGTCAAAACAGGGGGCGCTGGCTACACCTTC

clone size: many
J gene: TRBJ2-3
D gene: TRBD1
V gene: TRBV6-4
CDR3 protein: CASSTTGGFSDTQYF
CDR3 DNA: TGTGCCAGCAGTACCACAGGGGGGTTTTCAGATACGCAGTATTTT

clone size: few
J gene: TRBJ2-1
D gene: .
V gene: TRBV20-1
CDR3 protein: CSARPGWRNEQFF
CDR3 DNA: TGCAGTGCTCGCCCGGGTTGGAGGAATGAGCAGTTCTTC

clone size: many
J gene: TRBJ2-1
D gene: TRBD2
V gene: TRBV11-2
CDR3 protein: CASSLAGGIYNEQFF
CDR3 DNA: TGTGCCAGCAGCTTAGCGGGGGGGATCTACAATGAGCAGTTCTTC

clone size: once
J gene: TRBJ2-3
D gene: .
V gene: TRBV6-1
CDR3 protein: CAIMPGDTQYF
CDR3 DNA: TGTGCCATTATGCCCGGAGATACGCAGTATTTT

clone size: few
J gene: TRBJ2-1
D gene: .
V gene: TRBV2
CDR3 protein: CASSVAGPRNEQFF
CDR3 DNA: TGTGCCAGCAGTGTTGCGGGGCCGAGGAATGAGCAGTTCTTC

clone size: few
J gene: TRBJ1-2
D gene: TRBD1
V gene: TRBV5-1
CDR3 protein: CASSLEGQAGAGYTF
CDR3 DNA: TGCGCCAGCAGCTTGGAGGGACAGGCAGGTGCTGGCTACACCTTC

clone size: .
J gene: TRBJ1-2
D gene: TRBD1
V gene: TRBV6-6
CDR3 protein: CASSEGQGDYGYTF
CDR3 DNA: TGTGCCAGCAGTGAAGGACAGGGGGACTATGGCTACACCTTC

clone size: .
J gene: TRBJ1-1
D gene: .
V gene: TRBV4-1
CDR3 protein: CASSQGDGEAFF
CDR3 DNA: TGCGCCAGCAGCCAGGGGGACGGTGAAGCTTTCTTT

clone size: many
J gene: TRBJ2-2
D gene: .
V gene: TRBV12-3/TRBV12-4
CDR3 protein: CASSWDSSNTGELFF
CDR3 DNA: TGTGCCAGCAGTTGGGACTCCTCAAACACCGGGGAGCTGTTTTTT

clone size: few
J gene: TRBJ1-6
D gene: .
V gene: TRBV7-8
CDR3 protein: CASSPPGYNSPLHF
CDR3 DNA: TGTGCCAGCAGCCCCCCGGGCTATAATTCACCCCTCCACTTT

clone size: few
J gene: TRBJ2-1
D gene: .
V gene: TRBV10-3
CDR3 protein: CAISGTGDNEQFF
CDR3 DNA: TGTGCCATCAGTGGCACAGGAGACAATGAGCAGTTCTTC

clone size: .
J gene: TRBJ1-1
D gene: .
V gene: TRBV4-2
CDR3 protein: CASSRAAEAFF
CDR3 DNA: TGTGCCAGCAGCCGGGCGGCGGAAGCTTTCTTT

clone size: many
J gene: TRBJ2-1
D gene: TRBD2
V gene: TRBV19
CDR3 protein: CASSIPPSGYNEQFF
CDR3 DNA: TGTGCCAGTAGTATTCCTCCTAGCGGCTACAATGAGCAGTTCTTC

clone size: many
J gene: TRBJ1-1
D gene: .
V gene: TRBV5-1
CDR3 protein: CASSQDGVDTEAFF
CDR3 DNA: TGCGCCAGCAGCCAGGATGGGGTTGACACTGAAGCTTTCTTT

clone size: many
J gene: TRBJ2-3
D gene: .
V gene: TRBV6-2/TRBV6-3
CDR3 protein: CASSYSGGTQYF
CDR3 DNA: TGTGCCAGCAGTTACTCGGGGGGTACGCAGTATTTT

clone size: many
J gene: TRBJ1-5
D gene: .
V gene: TRBV19
CDR3 protein: CASKASNQPQHF
CDR3 DNA: TGTGCCAGTAAGGCAAGCAATCAGCCCCAGCATTTT

clone size: .
J gene: TRBJ2-6
D gene: TRBD1
V gene: TRBV24-1
CDR3 protein: CATPDGTANSGANVLTF
CDR3 DNA: TGTGCCACCCCCGACGGGACAGCGAACTCTGGGGCCAACGTCCTGACTTTC